Only a few counts were recorded for the clone carrying this T cell receptor (beta chain). This entry is derived from a study of PD-1 blockade in mismatch repair-deficient tumors. Overall study context: All were previously treated, progressing patients with some twelve mismatch repair-deficient cancer types.

CDR1 and CDR2 from the germline V gene are SEHNR and FQNEAQ (reference sequence). The CDR3 has 13 amino acids. Trimming pared 1 base from V and 2 bases from J, leaving 5 bases between. The table came from immunoSEQ multiplex PCR; TCRdb's copy has only in-frame clones and leaves some out. The data contain about 100,000 clones, roughly four fifths of them singletons. Three pembrolizumab responders had their TCRs sequenced. Material: peripheral blood, obtained around 8 months after starting pembrolizumab. The V and J genes are TRBV7-9 and TRBJ1-2; no firm D call. The TCR comes from an adult with mismatch repair-deficient cancer. CDR3 in DNA: TGTGCCAGCAGCTTAGGGGAGAACTATGGCTACACCTTC. As protein: CASSLGENYGYTF.